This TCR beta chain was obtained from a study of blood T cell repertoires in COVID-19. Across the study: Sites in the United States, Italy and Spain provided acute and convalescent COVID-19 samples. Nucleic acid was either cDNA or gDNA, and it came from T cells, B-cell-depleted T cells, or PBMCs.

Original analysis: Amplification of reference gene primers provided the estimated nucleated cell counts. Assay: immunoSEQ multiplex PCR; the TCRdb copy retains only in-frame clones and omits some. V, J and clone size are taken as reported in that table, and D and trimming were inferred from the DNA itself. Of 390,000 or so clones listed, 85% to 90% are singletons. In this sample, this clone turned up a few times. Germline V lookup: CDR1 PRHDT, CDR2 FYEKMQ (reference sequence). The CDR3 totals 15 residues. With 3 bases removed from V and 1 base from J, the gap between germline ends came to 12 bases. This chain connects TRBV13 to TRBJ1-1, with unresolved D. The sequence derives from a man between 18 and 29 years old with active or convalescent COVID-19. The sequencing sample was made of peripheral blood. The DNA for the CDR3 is TGTGCCAGCAGCTTCGGACTGGGGAGGAACACTGAAGCTTTCTTT. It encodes CASSFGLGRNTEAFF.